The present T cell receptor beta chain was sequenced within a study of T-cell reconstitution after alpha-beta-depleted transplantation in children. The study, taken as a whole, reports: Reportedly, alpha-beta T cells present about two months post-transplant originated from several hundred expanded clones of graft origin. The origin of high day-60 TCRbeta diversity in some patients lay in surviving recipient T cells and thymic progenitors.

Germline loops: CDR1 SQVTM, CDR2 ANQGSEA. V shed 0 bases and J shed 3 bases, with 18 bases lying between them. The CDR3 extends over 16 amino acids. This clonotype has just a few counts. The antigen is unknown. The library targeted TCRbeta and was prepared with unique molecular identifiers. MiXCR, applied by TCRdb to the PCR reads, yields one record per CDR3 protein. The profile shows 70,000 to 95,000 distinct CDR3 sequences, 15% to 19% of them singletons. This sequence originates from a male patient aged 2-15 years who had a stem cell transplant for acute lymphoblastic leukemia, so the T cells may come from the graft donor. The sequenced sample was PBMCs, mostly from graft donor cells, obtained 180 days after TCRalphabeta/CD19-depleted stem cell transplant. The chain is built from TRBV29-1 and TRBJ2-7; D is undetermined. The CDR3 protein is CSVEELAGWGLYEQYF. The DNA of the CDR3 is TGCAGCGTTGAAGAATTAGCCGGGTGGGGTCTCTACGAGCAGTACTTC.